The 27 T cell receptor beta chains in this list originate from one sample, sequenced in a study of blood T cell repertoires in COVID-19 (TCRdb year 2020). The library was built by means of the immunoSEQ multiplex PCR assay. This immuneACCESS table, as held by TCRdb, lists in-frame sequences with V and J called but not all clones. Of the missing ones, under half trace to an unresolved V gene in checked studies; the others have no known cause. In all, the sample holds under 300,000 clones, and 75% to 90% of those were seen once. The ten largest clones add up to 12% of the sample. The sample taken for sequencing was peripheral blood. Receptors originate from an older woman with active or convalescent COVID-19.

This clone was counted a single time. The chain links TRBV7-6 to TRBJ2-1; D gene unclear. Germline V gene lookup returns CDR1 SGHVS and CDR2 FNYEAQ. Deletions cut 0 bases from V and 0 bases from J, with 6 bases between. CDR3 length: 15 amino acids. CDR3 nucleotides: TGTGCCAGCAGCTTAGCACAGAGCTCCTACAATGAGCAGTTCTTC. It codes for CASSLAQSSYNEQFF.

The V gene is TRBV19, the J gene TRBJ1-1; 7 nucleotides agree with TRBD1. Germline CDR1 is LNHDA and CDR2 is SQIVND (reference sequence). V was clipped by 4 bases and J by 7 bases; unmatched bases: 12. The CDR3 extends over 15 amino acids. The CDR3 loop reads CASSKGYMTGHEAFF. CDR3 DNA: TGTGCCAGTAGTAAGGGGTATATGACAGGGCATGAAGCTTTCTTT.

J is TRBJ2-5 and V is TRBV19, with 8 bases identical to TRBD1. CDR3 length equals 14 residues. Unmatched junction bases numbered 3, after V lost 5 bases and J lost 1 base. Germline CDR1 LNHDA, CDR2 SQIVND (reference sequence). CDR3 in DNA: TGTGCCAGTAGTGTGGGACAGGTCCAAGAGACCCAGTACTTC. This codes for CASSVGQVQETQYF.

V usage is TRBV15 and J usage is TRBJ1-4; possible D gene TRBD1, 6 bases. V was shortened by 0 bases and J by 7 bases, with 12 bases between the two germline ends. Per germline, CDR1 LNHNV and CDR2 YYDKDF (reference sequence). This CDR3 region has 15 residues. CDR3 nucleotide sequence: TGTGCCACCAGCAGAGATAGGGGCAGGGGTGAAAAACTGTTTTTT. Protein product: CATSRDRGRGEKLFF. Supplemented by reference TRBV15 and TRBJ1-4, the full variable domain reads DAMVIQNPRYQVTQFGKPVTLSCSQTLNHNVMYWYQQKSSQAPKLLFHYYDKDFNNEADTPDNFQSRRPNTSFCFLDIRSPGLGDTAMYLCATSRDRGRGEKLFFGSGTQLSVL.

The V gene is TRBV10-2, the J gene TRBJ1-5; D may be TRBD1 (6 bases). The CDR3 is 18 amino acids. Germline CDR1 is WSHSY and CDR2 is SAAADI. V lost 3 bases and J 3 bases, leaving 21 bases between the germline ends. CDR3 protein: CASSDSITSDRNNQPQHF. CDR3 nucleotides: TGCGCCAGCAGTGATTCCATAACCAGTGACAGGAACAATCAGCCCCAGCATTTT.

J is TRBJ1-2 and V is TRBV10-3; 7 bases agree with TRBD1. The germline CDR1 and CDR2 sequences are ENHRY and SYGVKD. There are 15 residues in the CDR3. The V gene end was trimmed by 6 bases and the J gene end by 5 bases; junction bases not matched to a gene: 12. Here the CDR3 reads CAIRKPTGSDYGYTF. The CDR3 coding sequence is TGTGCCATCAGAAAACCGACAGGGTCCGATTATGGCTACACCTTC.

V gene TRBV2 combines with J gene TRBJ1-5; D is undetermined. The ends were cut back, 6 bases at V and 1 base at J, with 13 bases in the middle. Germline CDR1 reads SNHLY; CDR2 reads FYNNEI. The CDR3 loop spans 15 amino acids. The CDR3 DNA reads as TGTGCCAGCAGCCAAGCGGGTGGAAGCAATCAGCCCCAGCATTTT. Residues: CASSQAGGSNQPQHF.

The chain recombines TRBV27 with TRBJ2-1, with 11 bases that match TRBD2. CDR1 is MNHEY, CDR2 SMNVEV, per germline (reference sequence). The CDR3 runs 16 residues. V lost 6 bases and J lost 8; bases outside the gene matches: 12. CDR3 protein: CASRLLAGGGMDEQFF. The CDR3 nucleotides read TGTGCCAGCAGGCTTCTAGCGGGGGGAGGGATGGATGAGCAGTTCTTC.

CDR3 region: CASSLAGDRARNSPLHF. The CDR3 DNA is TGCGCCAGCAGCTTGGCCGGGGACAGGGCGAGGAATTCACCCCTCCACTTT. The chain uses TRBV5-1 and TRBJ1-6, with 9 bases identical to TRBD1. The CDR3 is 17 residues long. The V gene end was trimmed by 0 bases and the J gene end by 7 bases; junction bases not matched to a gene: 8. Germline V gene lookup returns CDR1 SGHRS and CDR2 YFSETQ.

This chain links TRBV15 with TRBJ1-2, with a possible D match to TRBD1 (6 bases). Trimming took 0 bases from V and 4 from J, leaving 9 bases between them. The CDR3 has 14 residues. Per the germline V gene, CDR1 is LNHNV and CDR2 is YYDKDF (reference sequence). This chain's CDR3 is CATSRDTQGYGYTF. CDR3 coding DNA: TGTGCCACCAGCAGAGATACACAGGGCTATGGCTACACCTTC.

CDR3 nucleotide sequence: TGTGCCAGCAGCTTAACCGGGACAGGGAATGAGCAGTTCTTC. Residues: CASSLTGTGNEQFF. V gene TRBV7-2 combines with J gene TRBJ2-1, with TRBD1 matching over 9 bases. The CDR3 runs 14 residues. From germline, CDR1 is SGHTA and CDR2 FQGNSA. Germline trimming cut 2 bases from V and 7 bases from J; bases unmatched to any gene: 3.

CDR3 sequence (DNA): TGTGCCAGCAGTTACTTGACAGGGGATGAGCAGTTCTTC. Protein product: CASSYLTGDEQFF. The chain recombines TRBV12-3 or TRBV12-4 with TRBJ2-1; 8 nucleotides match TRBD1. The CDR3 spans 13 residues. J gave up 8 bases and V 4 bases, and 4 bases lay outside the gene matches.

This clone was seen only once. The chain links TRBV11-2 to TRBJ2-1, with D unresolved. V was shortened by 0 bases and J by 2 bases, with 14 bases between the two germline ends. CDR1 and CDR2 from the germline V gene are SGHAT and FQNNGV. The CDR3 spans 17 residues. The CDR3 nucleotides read TGTGCCAGCAGCTTAGACCTCACTCGCGGCACCTACAATGAGCAGTTCTTC. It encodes CASSLDLTRGTYNEQFF. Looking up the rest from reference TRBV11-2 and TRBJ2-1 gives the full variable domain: EAGVAQSPRYKIIEKRQSVAFWCNPISGHATLYWYQQILGQGPKLLIQFQNNGVVDDSQLPKDRFSAERLKGVDSTLKIQPAKLEDSAVYLCASSLDLTRGTYNEQFFGPGTRLTVL.

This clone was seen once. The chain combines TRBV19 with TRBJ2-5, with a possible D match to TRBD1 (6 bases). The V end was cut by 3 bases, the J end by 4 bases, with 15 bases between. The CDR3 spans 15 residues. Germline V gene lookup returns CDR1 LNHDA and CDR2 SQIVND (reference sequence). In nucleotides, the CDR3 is TGTGCCAGTAGTATCACAGGGTTGGTGCGAGAGACCCAGTACTTC. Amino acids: CASSITGLVRETQYF.

The CDR3 DNA follows: TGTGCCAGCAGTGAACGATGGGACAGGGTAACCGGGGAGCTGTTTTTT. Translated, it gives CASSERWDRVTGELFF. The V call is TRBV6-1, the J call TRBJ2-2, with 9 nucleotides matching TRBD1. Germline trimming cut 2 bases from V and 5 bases from J; bases unmatched to any gene: 6. The CDR3 extends over 16 amino acids. Looked up from germline, CDR1 is MNHNS and CDR2 is SASEGT.

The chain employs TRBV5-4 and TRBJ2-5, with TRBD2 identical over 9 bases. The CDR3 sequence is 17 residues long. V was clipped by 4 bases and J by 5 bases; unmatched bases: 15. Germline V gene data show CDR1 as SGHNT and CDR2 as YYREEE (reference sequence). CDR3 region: CASSRGVVAGGRETQYF. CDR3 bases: TGTGCCAGCAGCCGCGGGGTGGTGGCGGGGGGGCGGGAGACCCAGTACTTC.

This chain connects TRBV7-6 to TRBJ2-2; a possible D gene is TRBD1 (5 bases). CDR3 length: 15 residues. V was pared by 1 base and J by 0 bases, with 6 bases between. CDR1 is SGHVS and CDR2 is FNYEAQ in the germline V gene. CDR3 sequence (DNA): TGTGCCAGCAGCTTAGGGGGCGCGAACACCGGGGAGCTGTTTTTT. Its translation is CASSLGGANTGELFF.

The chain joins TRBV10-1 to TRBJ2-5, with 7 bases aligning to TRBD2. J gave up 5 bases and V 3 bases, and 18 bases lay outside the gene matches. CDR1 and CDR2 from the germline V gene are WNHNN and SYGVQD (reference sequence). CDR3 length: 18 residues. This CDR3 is CASSDSELGGTEGETQYF. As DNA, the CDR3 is TGCGCCAGCAGTGATTCGGAACTCGGGGGGACCGAAGGTGAGACCCAGTACTTC.

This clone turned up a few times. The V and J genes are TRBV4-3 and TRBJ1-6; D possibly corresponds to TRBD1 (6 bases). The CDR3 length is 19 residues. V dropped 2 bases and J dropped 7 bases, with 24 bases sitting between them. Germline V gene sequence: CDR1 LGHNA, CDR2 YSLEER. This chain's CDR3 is CASSQRMAGGSSGNSPLHF. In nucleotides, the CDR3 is TGCGCCAGCAGCCAAAGGATGGCGGGGGGCTCCTCAGGGAATTCACCCCTCCACTTT.

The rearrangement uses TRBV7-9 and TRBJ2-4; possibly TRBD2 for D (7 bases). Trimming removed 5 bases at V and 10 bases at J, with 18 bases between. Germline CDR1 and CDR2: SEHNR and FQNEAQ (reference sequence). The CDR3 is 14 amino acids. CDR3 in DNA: TGTGCCAGCAGCCTACGGGGGGCAGGATCTATTCAGTACTTC. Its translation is CASSLRGAGSIQYF.

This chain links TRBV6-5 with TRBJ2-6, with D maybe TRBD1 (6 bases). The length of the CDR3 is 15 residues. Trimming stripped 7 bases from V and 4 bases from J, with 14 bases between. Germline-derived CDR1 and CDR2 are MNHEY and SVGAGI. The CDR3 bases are TGTGCCAGCATTCAACAGGGTTCAGGGGCCAACGTCCTGACTTTC. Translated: CASIQQGSGANVLTF.

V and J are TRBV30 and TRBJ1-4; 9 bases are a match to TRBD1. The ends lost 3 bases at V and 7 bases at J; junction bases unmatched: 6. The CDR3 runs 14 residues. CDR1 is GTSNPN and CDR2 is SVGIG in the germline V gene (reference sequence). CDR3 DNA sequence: TGTGCCTGGAGCGGCGGACAGGGGAGTGAAAAACTGTTTTTT. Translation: CAWSGGQGSEKLFF.

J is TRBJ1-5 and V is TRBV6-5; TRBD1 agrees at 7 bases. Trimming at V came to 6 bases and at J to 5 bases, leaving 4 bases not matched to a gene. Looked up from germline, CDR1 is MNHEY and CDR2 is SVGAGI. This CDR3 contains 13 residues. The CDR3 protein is CASSPDRDQPQHF. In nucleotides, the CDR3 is TGTGCCAGCAGCCCAGACAGGGATCAGCCCCAGCATTTT.

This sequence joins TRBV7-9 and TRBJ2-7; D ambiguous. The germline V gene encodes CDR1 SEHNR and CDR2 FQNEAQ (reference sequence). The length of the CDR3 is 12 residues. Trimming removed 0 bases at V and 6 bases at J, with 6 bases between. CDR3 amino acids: CASSLAAAEQYF. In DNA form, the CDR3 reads TGTGCCAGCAGCTTAGCGGCGGCCGAGCAGTACTTC.

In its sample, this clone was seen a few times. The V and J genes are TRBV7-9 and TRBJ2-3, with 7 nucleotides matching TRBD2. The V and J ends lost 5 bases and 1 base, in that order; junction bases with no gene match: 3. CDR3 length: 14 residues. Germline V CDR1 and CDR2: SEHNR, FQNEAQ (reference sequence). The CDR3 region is CASSPSGGTDTQYF. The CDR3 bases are TGTGCCAGCAGCCCGAGCGGGGGCACAGATACGCAGTATTTT.

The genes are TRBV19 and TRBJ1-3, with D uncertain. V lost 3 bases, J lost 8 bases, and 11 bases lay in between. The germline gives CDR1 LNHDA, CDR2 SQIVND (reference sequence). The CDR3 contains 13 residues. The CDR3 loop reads CASSIYAQDTIYF. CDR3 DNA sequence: TGTGCCAGTAGTATTTACGCGCAGGACACCATATATTTT.

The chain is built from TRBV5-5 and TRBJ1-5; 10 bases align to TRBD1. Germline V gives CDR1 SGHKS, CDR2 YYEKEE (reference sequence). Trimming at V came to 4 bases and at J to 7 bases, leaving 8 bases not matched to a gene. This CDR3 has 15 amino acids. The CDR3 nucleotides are TGTGCCAGCAGCCCATCGGGACAGGGGTTCCAGCCCCAGCATTTT. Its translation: CASSPSGQGFQPQHF.